This T cell receptor beta chain is from a study of cytomegalovirus exposure and HLA in healthy donors. Overall study findings and caveats: Sequencing likely caused a cluster of highly shared sequence variants. In a later analysis, TCR beta V- and J-gene trimming was associated with a missense DCLRE1C variant.

At the time of sampling, donors were nominally healthy, though unrecorded immune exposures were likely. Notes on this clone: Its antigen is still unknown.

Germline V CDR1 and CDR2: LGHNA, YSLEER. CDR3 length: 15 residues. V lost 0 bases and J lost 3, with 9 bases in between. 13 Jbeta primers and 60 Vbeta primers were used for the PCR. Here immunoSEQ multiplex PCR was the method, and the copy in TCRdb shows in-frame clones only, minus some. The data hold fewer than 200,000 clones, with roughly 75% observed a single time. The chain employs TRBV4-3 and TRBJ1-5; D might be TRBD1 (5 bases). Material: PBMCs. This TCR was sampled from a man aged 18 to 30 in good health and CMV-seronegative. In nucleotides, the CDR3 is TGCGCCAGCAGCCAAGATTACAGGAACAATCAGCCCCAGCATTTT. It specifies CASSQDYRNNQPQHF.